These 23 T cell receptor beta chains were all obtained from the same sample, sequenced in a study of blood T cell repertoires in COVID-19. Repertoires were generated with immunoSEQ multiplex PCR, while TCRdb's copy carries only in-frame clones and drops some. The sample lists approximately 290,000 clones, roughly 90% occurring once. Sequencing was done on a sample of peripheral blood. These receptors were collected from a man aged 18 to 30 with active or convalescent COVID-19.

This chain uses TRBV5-4 with TRBJ2-7, with a weak D call TRBD1 (6 bases). There are 14 residues in the CDR3. Germline V gene lookup returns CDR1 SGHNT and CDR2 YYREEE (reference sequence). Trimming cost V 3 bases and J 3 bases, with 13 bases left between them. CDR3 sequence: CASSSPGQNYEQYF. CDR3 in DNA: TGTGCCAGCAGCTCACCGGGACAAAACTACGAGCAGTACTTC.

The chain employs TRBV12-5 and TRBJ2-5; D unclear. Between the trimmed V and J ends, which lost 5 bases and 5 bases, there was a span of 12 bases. The CDR3 spans 13 residues. The germline V gene encodes CDR1 LGHNT and CDR2 FRNRAP. Here the CDR3 DNA reads TGTGCTAGTGGTCCAGGATCGTGGGAGACCCAGTACTTC. It encodes CASGPGSWETQYF.

The chain uses TRBV6-2 or TRBV6-3 and TRBJ1-5; unclear D gene. The CDR3 length is 14 residues. V was pared by 4 bases and J by 0 bases, with 7 bases between. The germline gives CDR1 MNHEY, CDR2 SVGEGT. This CDR3 is CASSLGYSNQPQHF. In DNA, the CDR3 is TGTGCCAGCAGTTTGGGCTATAGCAATCAGCCCCAGCATTTT.

CDR3 nucleotides: TGTGCCAGCAGCTTAGTTACAGGGATAGAAAATTCACCCCTCCACTTT. Protein: CASSLVTGIENSPLHF. The J gene is TRBJ1-6, the V gene TRBV7-6, with D perhaps matching TRBD1 (6 bases). The CDR3 is 16 amino acids. Germline V gene lookup returns CDR1 SGHVS and CDR2 FNYEAQ. The V end lost 1 base, the J end lost 7 bases, and 14 bases lay between the germline ends.

This rearrangement joins TRBV7-3 to TRBJ2-1; 10 bases fit TRBD2. CDR1 is SGHTA and CDR2 is FQGTGA in the germline V gene. Trimming cost V 5 bases and J 6 bases; bases outside gene matches: 7. The CDR3 has 15 residues. The CDR3 loop reads CASSPGASGSNEQFF. The CDR3 DNA sequence: TGTGCCAGCAGCCCCGGGGCTAGCGGGAGCAATGAGCAGTTCTTC.

The V and J genes are TRBV6-5 and TRBJ2-2, with D perhaps TRBD2 (5 bases). Per the germline V gene, CDR1 is MNHEY and CDR2 is SVGAGI. Trimming pared 8 bases from V and 3 bases from J, leaving 10 bases between. This CDR3 has 13 residues. This CDR3 is CASGSGDTGELFF. The CDR3 DNA sequence: TGTGCCAGCGGTTCCGGGGACACCGGGGAGCTGTTTTTT.

CDR3 in DNA: TGTGCCAGCAGTTTAAAGCGGACTGTGAACACTGAAGCTTTCTTT. As protein: CASSLKRTVNTEAFF. This chain connects TRBV27 to TRBJ1-1; D is undetermined. This CDR3 spans 15 amino acids. CDR1 and CDR2 (germline): MNHEY, SMNVEV (reference sequence). V was cut by 2 bases and J by 0 bases, with 10 bases left in between.

The chain couples TRBV19 to TRBJ1-1; D is undetermined. Between the trimmed V and J ends, which lost 0 bases and 7 bases, there was a span of 12 bases. CDR1 is LNHDA, CDR2 SQIVND, per germline (reference sequence). The CDR3 contains 14 residues. CDR3 nucleotide sequence: TGTGCCAGTAGTATAGAAGTTGAGGGAGTTGAAGCTTTCTTT. It specifies CASSIEVEGVEAFF.

This chain uses TRBV5-1 with TRBJ1-1, with 10 bases fitting TRBD1. Germline V gene lookup returns CDR1 SGHRS and CDR2 YFSETQ. The CDR3 is 16 amino acids. J was trimmed by 0 bases and V by 3 bases; bases with no gene match: 5. This CDR3 reads CASSSDRGQMNTEAFF. CDR3 DNA: TGCGCCAGCAGCTCTGACAGGGGGCAGATGAACACTGAAGCTTTCTTT.

The chain couples TRBV5-1 to TRBJ1-4; D is possibly TRBD1 (6 bases). V was clipped by 3 bases and J by 3 bases, with 9 bases between them. The germline CDR1 and CDR2 sequences are SGHRS and YFSETQ. The CDR3 contains 14 residues. The DNA for the CDR3 is TGCGCCAGCAGCTACAGGGATCCTAATGAAAAACTGTTTTTT. Protein: CASSYRDPNEKLFF.

The chain has TRBV9 and TRBJ1-3, with 10 bases fitting TRBD1. Per germline, CDR1 SGDLS and CDR2 YYNGEE. The CDR3 runs to 15 residues. Germline trimming cut 4 bases from V and 8 bases from J; bases unmatched to any gene: 9. CDR3 nucleotide sequence: TGTGCCAGCAGCCCGACAGGGGGCGGATTAGACACCATATATTTT. It specifies CASSPTGGGLDTIYF.

This chain links TRBV5-1 with TRBJ1-6; D unresolved. Germline CDR1 reads SGHRS; CDR2 reads YFSETQ. This CDR3 region has 16 residues. V gave up 0 bases and J gave up 1 base, with 8 bases separating them. Written as DNA, the CDR3 is TGCGCCAGCAGCTTGGGGCAGTTTTCCTATAATTCACCCCTCCACTTT. Translated: CASSLGQFSYNSPLHF.

The genes are TRBV7-3 and TRBJ2-3, with TRBD2 as a possible D gene (5 bases). Trimming left V 4 bases short and J 6 bases short, with 8 bases between. Germline V gene lookup returns CDR1 SGHTA and CDR2 FQGTGA. The CDR3 contains 12 residues. DNA for the CDR3: TGTGCCAGCAGCTCGCGAGGGGATACGCAGTATTTT. Its translation: CASSSRGDTQYF.

In DNA, the CDR3 is TGCGCCAGCAGCTTGGGACTAGCGGGAGGGTACGAGCAGTACTTC. Encoded protein: CASSLGLAGGYEQYF. The genes are TRBV5-1 and TRBJ2-7; 14 bases agree with TRBD2. The CDR3 is 15 amino acids. The junction had 0 bases not matched to a gene; V was cut back by 0 bases and J by 4 bases. Germline V gene data show CDR1 as SGHRS and CDR2 as YFSETQ.

This clone was seen only once. CDR3 protein: CASSLIAGGFADTQYF. CDR3 coding DNA: TGTGCCAGCAGTTTAATAGCGGGAGGGTTCGCAGATACGCAGTATTTT. The V and J genes are TRBV28 and TRBJ2-3, with 11 bases matching TRBD2. CDR1 is MDHEN, CDR2 SYDVKM, per germline. The trim removed 2 bases at V and 4 bases at J, leaving 5 bases unmatched. CDR3 size: 16 residues. Complete variable domain (other parts from reference TRBV28 and TRBJ2-3): DVKVTQSSRYLVKRTGEKVFLECVQDMDHENMFWYRQDPGLGLRLIYFSYDVKMKEKGDIPEGYSVSREKKERFSLILESASTNQTSMYLCASSLIAGGFADTQYFGPGTRLTVL.

The chain couples TRBV10-2 to TRBJ1-5; D not certain. CDR3 length equals 14 residues. The germline V and J ends were trimmed by 0 bases and 5 bases, with 8 bases remaining between them. Germline CDR1 reads WSHSY; CDR2 reads SAAADI. The CDR3 nucleotides read TGCGCCAGCAGTGAGTCTACCAGGCATCAGCCCCAGCATTTT. Its translation: CASSESTRHQPQHF.

The V gene is TRBV19, the J gene TRBJ2-3; TRBD1 might be the D (5 bases). CDR3 length: 15 residues. CDR1 is LNHDA, CDR2 SQIVND, per germline (reference sequence). V lost 5 bases, J lost 3 bases, and 15 bases lay in between. The CDR3 here is CASSAIRGGTDTQYF. The CDR3 bases are TGTGCCAGTAGTGCCATAAGGGGTGGGACAGATACGCAGTATTTT.

DNA of the CDR3: TGTGCCAGCAGCCAGGCCGACAGGGGACACTACAATGAGCAGTTCTTC. Amino acid sequence: CASSQADRGHYNEQFF. V usage is TRBV4-2 and J usage is TRBJ2-1; 8 nucleotides agree with TRBD1. The CDR3 covers 16 residues. Germline V gene lookup returns CDR1 LGHNA and CDR2 YNFKEQ. Losses at the gene ends were 3 bases for V and 3 bases for J; bases not matched to a gene: 7.

V gene TRBV27 combines with J gene TRBJ2-5; 7 positions agree with TRBD2. V shed 6 bases and J 2 bases; nucleotides not matched to a gene: 21. This CDR3 has 19 amino acids. In germline, CDR1 is MNHEY, CDR2 SMNVEV (reference sequence). The CDR3 DNA follows: TGTGCCAGCAGCCACCTTTCGGGGGGTTGGGAAGTTGGTCAAGAGACCCAGTACTTC. This codes for CASSHLSGGWEVGQETQYF.

The chain has TRBV11-2 and TRBJ1-2; D remains ambiguous. Germline CDR1 reads SGHAT; CDR2 reads FQNNGV. V lost 1 base and J 6 bases, leaving 6 bases between the germline ends. CDR3 size: 12 residues. CDR3 nucleotides: TGTGCCAGCAGCTTAGGAGTGGATGGCTACACCTTC. Amino acid sequence: CASSLGVDGYTF.

The chain carries TRBV6-5 and TRBJ1-1, with a possible D match to TRBD1 (5 bases). The CDR3 loop spans 12 amino acids. From germline, CDR1 is MNHEY and CDR2 SVGAGI. Trimming removed 4 bases at V and 6 bases at J, with 9 bases between. The DNA of the CDR3 is TGTGCCAGCAGTTTGGGACTTTCTGAAGCTTTCTTT. The encoded protein is CASSLGLSEAFF.

CDR3 amino acids: CAIRAGGAPNEKLFF. The CDR3 DNA sequence: TGTGCCATCAGGGCGGGGGGGGCGCCTAATGAAAAACTGTTTTTT. This chain links TRBV10-3 with TRBJ1-4, with D possibly TRBD1 on 6 matching bases. This CDR3 is 15 amino acids long. V lost 6 bases, J lost 3 bases, and 14 bases lay in between. Germline CDR1 ENHRY, CDR2 SYGVKD.

The chain recombines TRBV24-1 with TRBJ1-5; 10 bases match TRBD1. Germline V lookup: CDR1 KGHDR, CDR2 SFDVKD. The trim removed 5 bases at V and 6 bases at J, leaving 6 bases unmatched. This CDR3 spans 15 amino acids. The CDR3 DNA is TGTGCCACCAGTGGAGCGGGACAGGGGCCTCAGCCCCAGCATTTT. Translating gives CATSGAGQGPQPQHF.